Listed here are 25 T cell receptor beta chains from one sample, sequenced in a study of beta chain features in type 1 diabetes listed by TCRdb under 2018. Library preparation was by the immunoSEQ multiplex PCR assay. The entire amount of isolated RNA was reverse transcribed using the High Capacity cDNA Reverse Transcription Kit, so the sequenced TCRB transcripts were expressed ones. In TCRdb, the immuneACCESS table is reduced to in-frame sequences with V and J assigned. These tables do not hold every clone; where another copy was compared, an unresolved V gene accounts for under half, and the others remain unexplained. In all, the sample holds more than 150,000 clones, and roughly an eighth of those were seen once. About 0.66% of the sample lies in the top ten. What was sequenced was central memory CD4+ T cells from blood. These receptors all come from a woman between 18 and 30 years old in good health.

The rearrangement joins TRBV7-8 to TRBJ2-5; 7 bases map to TRBD2. Trimming took 4 bases from V and 1 from J; bases not matched to a gene: 3. Germline CDR1 is SGHVS and CDR2 is FQNEAQ. The CDR3 covers 14 residues. Written as DNA, the CDR3 is TGTGCCAGCAGCTATGGGGGGGGCCAAGAGACCCAGTACTTC. This codes for CASSYGGGQETQYF.

This clone turned up a few times. The chain links TRBV2 to TRBJ2-3, with D tentatively TRBD1 (6 bases). The CDR3 totals 13 residues. Germline V gives CDR1 SNHLY, CDR2 FYNNEI. Trimming pared 2 bases from V and 6 bases from J, leaving 9 bases between. This CDR3 is CASSERGWDTQYF. CDR3 coding DNA: TGTGCCAGCAGTGAAAGGGGGTGGGATACGCAGTATTTT.

The table lists this clone with a few counts. This CDR3 reads CASSMGRWGRQETQYF. The DNA for the CDR3 is TGTGCCAGTAGTATGGGCCGGTGGGGGAGGCAAGAGACCCAGTACTTC. The chain uses TRBV19 and TRBJ2-5; D is perhaps TRBD2 (6 bases). The CDR3 runs 16 residues. The ends were cut back, 3 bases at V and 2 bases at J, with 16 bases in the middle. CDR1 and CDR2 from the germline V gene are LNHDA and SQIVND (reference sequence).

This clone came up a few times. The J gene is TRBJ2-5, the V gene TRBV18; D call uncertain. Germline CDR1 KGHSH, CDR2 LQKENI. V was trimmed by 0 bases and J by 5 bases, leaving 10 bases between them. The CDR3 totals 14 residues. The CDR3 spells CASSPPSGGETQYF. The CDR3 region has the DNA TGTGCCAGCTCACCACCGTCGGGTGGGGAGACCCAGTACTTC. The full variable domain, its missing parts supplied by reference TRBV18 and TRBJ2-5, is NAGVMQNPRHLVRRRGQEARLRCSPMKGHSHVYWYRQLPEEGLKFMVYLQKENIIDESGMPKERFSAEFPKEGPSILRIQQVVRGDSAAYFCASSPPSGGETQYFGPGTRLLVL.

V gene TRBV15 combines with J gene TRBJ2-1; D is possibly TRBD1 (5 bases). The V and J ends lost 8 bases and 2 bases respectively, with 7 bases between them. Germline V gene sequence: CDR1 LNHNV, CDR2 YYDKDF (reference sequence). There are 12 residues in the CDR3. The CDR3 loop is CATGAPYNEQFF. The DNA for the CDR3 is TGTGCCACCGGGGCGCCCTACAATGAGCAGTTCTTC.

The gene calls are TRBV5-1 and TRBJ2-5; 8 nucleotides line up with TRBD1. Germline-derived CDR1 and CDR2 are SGHRS and YFSETQ. V dropped 4 bases and J dropped 0; count of bases not matched to a gene: 5. The CDR3 has 15 amino acids. The CDR3 DNA reads as TGCGCCAGCAGCCACGGACAGGGCGACCAAGAGACCCAGTACTTC. Protein product: CASSHGQGDQETQYF.

This clone appeared a few times. The rearrangement links TRBV18 to TRBJ1-3; D uncertain. The germline V gene encodes CDR1 KGHSH and CDR2 LQKENI. The CDR3 has 13 residues. With 5 bases removed from V and 0 bases from J, the gap between germline ends came to 5 bases. As DNA, the CDR3 is TGTGCCAGCTCATCCGGCTCTGGAAACACCATATATTTT. Translation gives CASSSGSGNTIYF. The full variable domain, rest sourced from reference TRBV18 and TRBJ1-3, is NAGVMQNPRHLVRRRGQEARLRCSPMKGHSHVYWYRQLPEEGLKFMVYLQKENIIDESGMPKERFSAEFPKEGPSILRIQQVVRGDSAAYFCASSSGSGNTIYFGEGSWLTVV.

This clone was picked up a small number of times. This rearrangement joins TRBV5-4 to TRBJ2-7; no clear D. The CDR3 extends over 15 amino acids. Trimming pared 0 bases from V and 0 bases from J, leaving 10 bases between. Germline assignment: CDR1 SGHNT and CDR2 YYREEE (reference sequence). The CDR3 DNA is TGTGCCAGCAGCTTGGACTCGCTGAGCTCCTACGAGCAGTACTTC. This sequence encodes CASSLDSLSSYEQYF.

The genes are TRBV7-6 and TRBJ1-1, with unresolved D. The CDR3 loop spans 14 amino acids. The germline V gene has CDR1 SGHVS and CDR2 FNYEAQ. V dropped 5 bases and J dropped 1 base, with 11 bases sitting between them. As DNA, the CDR3 is TGTGCCAGCAGCCCTCAGGTGACGAACACTGAAGCTTTCTTT. This encodes CASSPQVTNTEAFF. Together with reference TRBV7-6 and TRBJ1-1, the CDR3 gives the full variable domain: GAGVSQSPRYKVTKRGQDVALRCDPISGHVSLYWYRQALGQGPEFLTYFNYEAQQDKSGLPNDRFSAERPEGSISTLTIQRTEQRDSAMYRCASSPQVTNTEAFFGQGTRLTVV.

The rearrangement links TRBV4-2 to TRBJ2-7, with 9 bases that match TRBD2. Germline CDR1 is LGHNA and CDR2 is YNFKEQ. The CDR3 has 16 amino acids. V lost 3 bases and J lost 1; bases outside the gene matches: 7. CDR3 bases: TGTGCCAGCAGCCAGGGACTAGCCATAGCATCCTACGAGCAGTACTTC. It specifies CASSQGLAIASYEQYF.

In this sample, this clone turned up a few times. The rearrangement uses TRBV6-5 and TRBJ2-1; 7 bases are shared with TRBD1. The CDR3 totals 15 residues. CDR1 and CDR2 from the germline V gene are MNHEY and SVGAGI. The J segment lost 8 bases and the V segment lost 5 bases, leaving 12 bases of the junction unmatched. CDR3 sequence: CASSPRGWKGDEQFF. Written as DNA, the CDR3 is TGTGCCAGCAGTCCCAGGGGGTGGAAAGGGGATGAGCAGTTCTTC.

This clone occurred a few times. The V gene is TRBV5-1, the J gene TRBJ2-2, with D possibly matching TRBD1 (7 bases). Germline values: CDR1 SGHRS, CDR2 YFSETQ. Trimming stripped 4 bases from V and 3 bases from J, with 16 bases between. The CDR3 runs to 16 residues. DNA for the CDR3: TGCGCCAGCAGCCCGTCCAGGGGGGCGGACACCGGGGAGCTGTTTTTT. The encoded protein is CASSPSRGADTGELFF.

Notes on this clone: Compared with germline, one end of the junction differs, possibly owing to a read error. The V and J genes are TRBV7-2 and TRBJ2-7; 8 bases agree with TRBD2. The germline CDR1 and CDR2 sequences are SGHTA and FQGNSA. The CDR3 sequence is 14 residues long. In DNA form, the CDR3 reads TGTGCCAGCAACTTAGGCGGGAGGTCCTACGAGCAGTACTTC. It translates to CASNLGGRSYEQYF.

This clone showed up just a few times. The V gene is TRBV7-2, the J gene TRBJ2-1, with 10 nucleotides matching TRBD2. Germline V gene data show CDR1 as SGHTA and CDR2 as FQGNSA. CDR3 size: 15 residues. V trimming: 4 bases; J trimming: 7 bases; junction bases outside the gene matches: 7. The CDR3 nucleotides read TGTGCCAGCAGCTCGCTAGCGGGAGTGGGAAATGAGCAGTTCTTC. Translation gives CASSSLAGVGNEQFF.

The sample holds a few counts of this clone. The chain has TRBV30 and TRBJ1-2; a weak D match, TRBD1 (6 bases). Trimming stripped 0 bases from V and 4 bases from J, with 18 bases between. Germline-derived CDR1 and CDR2 are GTSNPN and SVGIG (reference sequence). The CDR3 covers 16 residues. CDR3 sequence reads: CAWSVLGRGDRYGYTF. The CDR3 DNA reads TGTGCCTGGAGTGTACTTGGCAGGGGAGATCGCTATGGCTACACCTTC.

This clone was found a few times. For the CDR3, the DNA is TGCGCCAGCAGCTCTTCAATTAGCGGGAGCTCCTACAATGAGCAGTTCTTC. Translated, it gives CASSSSISGSSYNEQFF. This sequence joins TRBV5-1 and TRBJ2-1; 9 bases fit TRBD2. The germline CDR1 and CDR2 sequences are SGHRS and YFSETQ. V shed 3 bases and J 0 bases; nucleotides not matched to a gene: 7. The CDR3 is 17 amino acids.

The rearrangement links TRBV4-3 to TRBJ2-7; 7 positions agree with TRBD1. The length of the CDR3 is 16 residues. Germline V lookup: CDR1 LGHNA, CDR2 YSLEER. V was clipped by 1 base and J by 2 bases; unmatched bases: 8. The CDR3 is CASSQGMTGLAYEQYF. DNA for the CDR3: TGCGCCAGCAGCCAAGGGATGACAGGGTTGGCCTACGAGCAGTACTTC.

The J gene is TRBJ2-5, the V gene TRBV10-3, with 12 bases identical to TRBD2. Trimming removed 3 bases from V and 4 bases from J; junction bases left unmatched: 3. There are 15 residues in the CDR3. Germline values: CDR1 ENHRY, CDR2 SYGVKD. In DNA form, the CDR3 reads TGTGCCATCAGTGACCCTAGCGGGAGGGGAGAGACCCAGTACTTC. Its translation is CAISDPSGRGETQYF.

This clone was seen a handful of times. The chain has TRBV29-1 and TRBJ1-3; D perhaps matches TRBD1 (5 bases). The length of the CDR3 is 14 residues. V was cut by 4 bases and J by 4 bases, with 14 bases left in between. The germline V gene encodes CDR1 SQVTM and CDR2 ANQGSEA. The CDR3 sequence is CSVVTQESGNTIYF. CDR3 nucleotide sequence: TGCAGCGTTGTAACACAGGAGTCAGGAAACACCATATATTTT.

V is TRBV27 and J is TRBJ2-1, with TRBD2 identical over 11 bases. The V gene's germline CDR1 is MNHEY and CDR2 SMNVEV (reference sequence). The CDR3 runs 17 residues. The junction had 15 bases not matched to a gene; V was cut back by 10 bases and J by 4 bases. This CDR3 is CATHIAGGPSHYNEQFF. DNA for the CDR3: TGTGCCACCCACATAGCGGGAGGGCCTTCCCATTACAATGAGCAGTTCTTC.

The genes are TRBV9 and TRBJ2-1; D possibly corresponds to TRBD2 (5 bases). Germline V gene sequence: CDR1 SGDLS, CDR2 YYNGEE. This CDR3 spans 17 amino acids. With 1 base removed from V and 8 bases from J, the gap between germline ends came to 22 bases. CDR3 region: CASSVYYEALAGYEQFF. The CDR3 nucleotides read TGTGCCAGCAGCGTATACTATGAGGCGCTAGCTGGGTATGAGCAGTTCTTC. Full variable domain (rest looked up from reference TRBV9 and TRBJ2-1): DSGVTQTPKHLITATGQRVTLRCSPRSGDLSVYWYQQSLDQGLQFLIQYYNGEERAKGNILERFSAQQFPDLHSELNLSSLELGDSALYFCASSVYYEALAGYEQFFGPGTRLTVL.

The sample holds a few counts of this clone. The chain is built from TRBV29-1 and TRBJ1-1, with 10 positions matching TRBD1. J gave up 6 bases and V 4 bases, and 11 bases lay outside the gene matches. The CDR3 loop spans 15 amino acids. Germline V gives CDR1 SQVTM, CDR2 ANQGSEA. CDR3 DNA: TGCAGCGTTGGGACAGGGGGGCGCGGCGGTTCTGAAGCTTTCTTT. Its translation is CSVGTGGRGGSEAFF.

This chain links TRBV30 with TRBJ1-5; perhaps TRBD1 as D (6 bases). Trimming cost V 0 bases and J 2 bases, with 14 bases left between them. Germline assignment: CDR1 GTSNPN and CDR2 SVGIG (reference sequence). The CDR3 consists of 16 residues. The CDR3 nucleotides are TGTGCCTGGAGTGTAATCGGCAGGGGAGGCAATCAGCCCCAGCATTTT. This gives the protein CAWSVIGRGGNQPQHF.

The V call is TRBV10-3, the J call TRBJ2-1; 10 positions agree with TRBD2. The CDR3 consists of 15 residues. Germline V gene lookup returns CDR1 ENHRY and CDR2 SYGVKD. The J segment lost 0 bases and the V segment lost 4 bases, leaving 0 bases of the junction unmatched. CDR3 nucleotide sequence: TGTGCCATCAGTGTAGCGGGAGGCTCCTACAATGAGCAGTTCTTC. Translating gives CAISVAGGSYNEQFF.

The CDR3 DNA follows: TGTGCCAGCAGCTCCGGACTAGCTGTCAACATTCAGTACTTC. Protein sequence: CASSSGLAVNIQYF. The chain is built from TRBV7-2 and TRBJ2-4, with TRBD2 matching over 8 bases. This CDR3 is 14 amino acids long. Germline values: CDR1 SGHTA, CDR2 FQGNSA. V dropped 4 bases and J dropped 7; count of bases not matched to a gene: 6. Full variable domain (rest looked up from reference TRBV7-2 and TRBJ2-4): GAGVSQSPSNKVTEKGKDVELRCDPISGHTALYWYRQSLGQGLEFLIYFQGNSAPDKSGLPSDRFSAERTGGSVSTLTIQRTQQEDSAVYLCASSSGLAVNIQYFGAGTRLSVL.